Each of the 28 T cell receptor beta chains below was sequenced from the same sample in a study of metastatic and nonmetastatic thyroid tumors. Via MiXCR, TCRdb re-called the PCR reads. The data contain about 39,000 clones, 15% to 20% of them seen just once; the ten biggest clones take up about an eighth. Among the patients, none had received any treatment before thyroid surgery. The specimen was tumor tissue. The receptors derive from a female donor with papillary thyroid cancer or a benign thyroid nodule (not recorded which). Some clones in this sample may be carry-over from other donors' samples.

This clone was observed many times. V gene TRBV14 combines with J gene TRBJ1-2, with D unclear. The CDR3 contains 17 residues. V was pared by 0 bases and J by 0 bases, with 14 bases between. CDR1 and CDR2 (germline): SGHDN, FVKESK. The CDR3 region has the DNA TGTGCCAGCAGCCAAGAGGTTCTGGAGTTATCTAACTATGGCTACACCTTC. This encodes CASSQEVLELSNYGYTF.

The chain employs TRBV7-8 and TRBJ1-2; TRBD1 matches 8 bases. The germline V gene encodes CDR1 SGHVS and CDR2 FQNEAQ. The CDR3 length is 17 residues. V was pared by 2 bases and J by 6 bases, with 14 bases of the junction left unmatched. This CDR3 is CASSLSMSHRGSNGYTF. CDR3 in DNA: TGTGCCAGCAGCTTATCGATGTCGCACAGGGGGAGCAATGGCTACACCTTC.

This clone occurred many times. The V gene is TRBV6-1, the J gene TRBJ2-5; D is uncertain. The germline V and J ends were trimmed by 5 bases and 3 bases, with 4 bases remaining between them. The germline CDR1 and CDR2 sequences are MNHNS and SASEGT. The CDR3 spans 11 residues. The CDR3 region is CASSIKETQYF. The CDR3 DNA reads TGTGCCAGCAGTATTAAAGAGACCCAGTACTTC.

This clone was seen many times. The J gene is TRBJ1-1, the V gene TRBV7-8, with no clear D. This CDR3 has 15 residues. The V gene lost 2 bases and the J gene lost 0 bases, with 10 bases spanning the gap. Germline CDR1 is SGHVS and CDR2 is FQNEAQ. The CDR3 region has the DNA TGTGCCAGCAGCTTATGGGAAGGAATGAACACTGAAGCTTTCTTT. This encodes CASSLWEGMNTEAFF.

This clone was detected only a few times. The genes are TRBV7-3 and TRBJ2-3; D is ambiguous. Trimming took 4 bases from V and 8 from J, leaving 16 bases between them. This CDR3 has 14 residues. Germline CDR1 reads SGHTA; CDR2 reads FQGTGA. CDR3 residues: CASSSSTGSSTQYF. The CDR3 DNA follows: TGTGCCAGCAGCTCATCGACCGGCTCTAGTACGCAGTATTTT.

This clone was counted a few times. The same CDR3 also results from other DNA sequences found in this sample. J is TRBJ2-7 and V is TRBV24-1; TRBD1 or TRBD2 may be the D gene (5 bases each). The V end lost 5 bases, the J end lost 4 bases, and 23 bases lay between the germline ends. The CDR3 contains 17 residues. The V gene's germline CDR1 is KGHDR and CDR2 SFDVKD. CDR3: CATSVAPGADGDYEQYF. The DNA of the CDR3 is TGTGCCACCAGTGTCGCCCCCGGGGCGGATGGGGATTACGAGCAGTACTTC.

The table lists this clone with a few counts. The junction does not match germline at one end; this may be a read error. This chain uses TRBV12-3 or TRBV12-4 with TRBJ2-1; 7 positions match TRBD1. This CDR3 is 13 amino acids long. CDR3 nucleotides: TGTGTCAGCATCCGGGACAGCGACAATGAGCAGTTCTTC. It specifies CVSIRDSDNEQFF.

This clone has ten or more counts. This may come from a read error, since a much larger clone is one base off. Here the CDR3 reads CSARDPRDSGGYTF. CDR3 nucleotide sequence: TGCAGTGCTAGAGACCCCCGGGACTCCGGTGGCTACACCTTC. The chain uses TRBV20-1 and TRBJ1-2, with D perhaps TRBD1 (5 bases). Looked up from germline, CDR1 is DFQATT and CDR2 is SNEGSKA (reference sequence). The CDR3 totals 14 residues. Trimming pared 0 bases from V and 7 bases from J, leaving 15 bases between.

The chain uses TRBV19 and TRBJ1-5; D gene uncertain. Between the trimmed V and J ends, which lost 9 bases and 1 base, there was a span of 10 bases. Germline CDR1 and CDR2: LNHDA and SQIVND (reference sequence). The CDR3 consists of 13 residues. In nucleotides, the CDR3 is TGTGCCAGACATTGGGCAAGCAATCAGCCCCAGCATTTT. It specifies CARHWASNQPQHF.

This clone was seen ten or more times. Here the CDR3 reads CASSLAVRRGVSGRTGELFF. CDR3 nucleotide sequence: TGTGCCAGCAGCTTAGCCGTCCGGCGGGGCGTTTCCGGTAGGACCGGGGAGCTGTTTTTT. J is TRBJ2-2 and V is TRBV7-2, with D possibly TRBD2 on 6 matching bases. The germline V gene encodes CDR1 SGHTA and CDR2 FQGNSA. The V end lost 0 bases, the J end lost 5 bases, and 25 bases lay between the germline ends. The CDR3 runs to 20 residues.

This clone was seen ten or more times. The genes are TRBV11-2 and TRBJ1-4; D may be TRBD1 (5 bases). CDR1 and CDR2 from the germline V gene are SGHAT and FQNNGV. The length of the CDR3 is 15 residues. Trimming shortened V by 1 base and J by 6 bases, and 12 bases separated the two germline ends. CDR3 bases: TGTGCCAGCAGCTTAGTGGGGGGGACGGATGAAAAACTGTTTTTT. It yields the protein CASSLVGGTDEKLFF.

This clone has at least ten counts. The chain uses TRBV5-1 and TRBJ1-5; D uncertain. Germline lookup yields CDR1 SGHRS and CDR2 YFSETQ. The V gene lost 0 bases and the J gene lost 5 bases, with 9 bases spanning the gap. The CDR3 loop spans 14 amino acids. The CDR3 sequence: CASSLGEGHQPQHF. CDR3 nucleotide sequence: TGCGCCAGCAGCTTGGGGGAGGGTCATCAGCCCCAGCATTTT.

This clone was observed a handful of times. Just one base apart from a much larger clone, this may be a read error. The CDR3 loop is CASSPSRGTDTQYF. The CDR3 DNA reads as TGTGCCAGCAGCCCCTCCAGAGGGACAGATACGCAGTATTTT. This chain links TRBV7-2 with TRBJ2-3; TRBD2 is a possible D gene (5 bases). V was trimmed by 5 bases and J by 3 bases, leaving 12 bases between them. CDR3 length: 14 residues. Germline-derived CDR1 and CDR2 are SGHTA and FQGNSA.

This clone was seen repeatedly, ten times or more. The chain has TRBV11-2 and TRBJ2-7; 7 bases map to TRBD1. J gave up 5 bases and V 2 bases, and 6 bases lay outside the gene matches. CDR3 size: 14 residues. CDR1 and CDR2 from the germline V gene are SGHAT and FQNNGV. This CDR3 reads CASSLRGRNDEQYF. In DNA form, the CDR3 reads TGTGCCAGCAGCTTAAGGGGGCGCAACGACGAGCAGTACTTC.

Regarding this clone: A much larger clone sits a single nucleotide away, making a read error possible. Distinct nucleotide sequences in the sample also encode this CDR3. V usage is TRBV20-1 and J usage is TRBJ2-5; D gene ambiguous. Between the trimmed V and J ends, which lost 3 bases and 4 bases, there was a span of 6 bases. Germline lookup yields CDR1 DFQATT and CDR2 SNEGSKA (reference sequence). The CDR3 sequence is 11 residues long. CDR3 coding DNA: TGCAGTGCTAGCCTATTAGAGACCCAGTACTTC. Amino acid sequence: CSASLLETQYF.

This clone was found many times. Other DNA sequences in this sample translate to the same CDR3. The DNA of the CDR3 is TGTGCCAGCAGCTTAAGCGCGTGGCGGAATTCACCCCTCCACTTT. It yields the protein CASSLSAWRNSPLHF. The chain couples TRBV27 to TRBJ1-6; D is uncertain. Germline CDR1 is MNHEY and CDR2 is SMNVEV (reference sequence). The CDR3 has 15 amino acids. V dropped 6 bases and J dropped 7 bases, with 16 bases sitting between them.

This clone was recorded at least ten times. The V gene is TRBV7-6, the J gene TRBJ2-1, with TRBD1 matching over 9 bases. The germline V gene has CDR1 SGHVS and CDR2 FNYEAQ. V gave up 5 bases and J gave up 7 bases; unmatched junction bases: 9. The length of the CDR3 is 15 residues. CDR3 bases: TGTGCCAGCAGCACGCTGGGGACAGGGAGGAATGAGCAGTTCTTC. Amino acid sequence: CASSTLGTGRNEQFF.

V is TRBV20-1 and J is TRBJ1-2, with no clear D. CDR1 and CDR2 (germline): DFQATT, SNEGSKA (reference sequence). The V and J ends lost 2 bases and 3 bases respectively, with 19 bases between them. There are 16 residues in the CDR3. The CDR3 DNA is TGCAGTGCTAGATATTTTATGGGTGGAGTGCACTATGGCTACACCTTC. Residues: CSARYFMGGVHYGYTF.

V is TRBV7-2 and J is TRBJ2-7; D not resolved. In germline, CDR1 is SGHTA, CDR2 FQGNSA. V was cut by 5 bases and J by 3 bases, with 17 bases left in between. The CDR3 loop spans 15 amino acids. For the CDR3, the DNA is TGTGCCAGCAGCCAATCCTCGCAGTACGGCTACGAGCAGTACTTC. Translation gives CASSQSSQYGYEQYF.

This clone was seen repeatedly, ten times or more. V is TRBV6-1 and J is TRBJ2-7; tentative D call: TRBD2 (6 bases). CDR1 is MNHNS, CDR2 SASEGT, per germline. Trimming pared 4 bases from V and 1 base from J, leaving 8 bases between. CDR3 size: 13 residues. In nucleotides, the CDR3 is TGTGCCAGCAGTGCCGGGAGTTCCTACGAGCAGTACTTC. Amino acids: CASSAGSSYEQYF.

The sample holds many counts of this clone. V usage is TRBV29-1 and J usage is TRBJ2-3, with D perhaps TRBD2 (5 bases). With 5 bases removed from V and 5 bases from J, the gap between germline ends came to 14 bases. The CDR3 extends over 13 amino acids. Germline CDR1 SQVTM, CDR2 ANQGSEA. The CDR3 DNA reads as TGCAGCGTTCTCGAGGGCCCTGGAGATACGCAGTATTTT. This codes for CSVLEGPGDTQYF.

In its sample, this clone was seen many times. A much larger clonotype is one base distant, so this may be a read error. The same CDR3 is also encoded by other DNA sequences in this sample. This chain joins TRBV5-1 and TRBJ1-1; the D gene is possibly TRBD1 (6 bases). Germline V lookup: CDR1 SGHRS, CDR2 YFSETQ. This CDR3 has 14 residues. Trimming removed 2 bases from V and 5 bases from J, with 13 bases in between. This chain's CDR3 is CASSFWTDGTEAFF. The CDR3 nucleotides are TGCGCCAGCAGCTTCTGGACAGACGGGACTGAAGCTTTCTTT.

CDR3 nucleotide sequence: TGTGCCAGCAGCACTGAGGGCTTCGGAAACACCATATATTTT. This encodes CASSTEGFGNTIYF. This chain joins TRBV7-8 and TRBJ1-3; unclear D gene. CDR3 size: 14 residues. Trimming left V 5 bases short and J 4 bases short, with 12 bases between. Per the germline V gene, CDR1 is SGHVS and CDR2 is FQNEAQ.

This clone has ten or more counts. This sequence joins TRBV6-5 and TRBJ1-2, with D uncertain. Germline values: CDR1 MNHEY, CDR2 SVGAGI. The CDR3 length is 11 residues. V was shortened by 2 bases and J by 12 bases, with 10 bases between the two germline ends. Here the CDR3 reads CASSYSEIDTF. CDR3 nucleotide sequence: TGTGCCAGCAGTTACAGCGAGATAGACACCTTC.

On this clone: A much more abundant neighbour one base away suggests this may be a read error. The chain uses TRBV3-1 and TRBJ2-7; no clear D. The CDR3 contains 12 residues. Trimming removed 4 bases from V and 4 bases from J, with 8 bases in between. Germline CDR1 is LGHDT and CDR2 is YNNKEL (reference sequence). The DNA for the CDR3 is TGTGCCAGCAGCCCAGATCGGTACGAGCAGTACTTC. Amino acids: CASSPDRYEQYF.

For this clone: A much more abundant neighbour one base away suggests this may be a read error. The chain has TRBV3-1 and TRBJ2-2, with D perhaps matching TRBD1 (6 bases). Germline lookup yields CDR1 LGHDT and CDR2 YNNKEL (reference sequence). The CDR3 contains 15 residues. The V gene lost 7 bases and the J gene lost 0 bases, with 12 bases spanning the gap. Here the CDR3 reads CASILGQSNTGELFF. The CDR3 DNA reads TGTGCCAGCATCCTCGGACAGTCGAACACCGGGGAGCTGTTTTTT.

This sequence joins TRBV4-1 and TRBJ1-2, with D perhaps TRBD1 (5 bases). The CDR3 has 12 residues. Between the trimmed V and J ends, which lost 4 bases and 6 bases, there was a span of 9 bases. From germline, CDR1 is MGHRA and CDR2 YSYEKL. For the CDR3, the DNA is TGCGCCAGCAGCCGGAAAGGGGATGGCTACACCTTC. It specifies CASSRKGDGYTF.

About this clone: A much bigger clone sits one base away, suggesting this may be a read error. The rearrangement joins TRBV3-1 to TRBJ2-1; a possible D gene is TRBD1 (6 bases). Germline CDR1 is LGHDT and CDR2 is YNNKEL (reference sequence). Trimming removed 8 bases at V and 10 bases at J, with 12 bases between. The CDR3 length is 11 residues. The CDR3 loop reads CASQKRGEQFF. The CDR3 nucleotides read TGTGCCAGCCAAAAAAGGGGGGAGCAGTTCTTC.